This T cell receptor beta chain was recovered during a study of blood T cell repertoires in COVID-19. Study-wide context: Samples taken during acute and convalescent COVID-19 were collected in the United States, Italy and Spain.

This clone showed up just once. V lost 6 bases and J 4 bases, leaving 7 bases between the germline ends. The CDR3 length is 11 residues. Germline V gene sequence: CDR1 LNHDA, CDR2 SQIVND (reference sequence). The participants were between roughly 18 and 89 years old and came from 24 US areas. Participants' own reports of clinical history determined their cohort assignment. Profiling relied on immunoSEQ multiplex PCR, and the TCRdb table lists in-frame clones only, not all of them. This table holds hundreds of thousands of clones, around 81% found once. This TCR was sampled from a young man with acute COVID-19. The material sequenced was PBMCs or T cells enriched from blood (not recorded which). V is TRBV19 and J is TRBJ2-7; no clear D gene. Written as DNA, the CDR3 is TGTGCCAGTAGCACAGATTACGAGCAGTACTTC. It is translated as CASSTDYEQYF.